This T cell receptor (beta chain) stems from a study of shared clonotypes between healthy human individuals. The table came from immunoSEQ multiplex PCR; TCRdb's copy has only in-frame clones and leaves some out. The sample shows about 680,000 clones, about 91% of them seen only once. A word on this clone: No antigen is known for it.

General observations from the study: Blood was the sole source, and tissue repertoires probably differ. The study drew on few donors, limiting represented genetic and exposure-history diversity.

This CDR3 contains 16 residues. Germline assignment: CDR1 SEHNR and CDR2 FQNEAQ (reference sequence). J gave up 5 bases and V 5 bases, and 7 bases lay outside the gene matches. CD8 cells regarded as naive lacked CD45RO, were positively chosen for CCR7, and omitted terminally differentiated effector memory CD45RA+ cells. This clonotype was obtained from a man aged 25 to 45 in good health. Sequenced sample: naive CD8+ T cells sorted from blood. V gene TRBV7-9 combines with J gene TRBJ2-1, with TRBD2 matching over 12 bases. The CDR3 here is CASSPSSGRANNEQFF. CDR3 bases: TGTGCCAGCAGCCCCTCTAGCGGGAGGGCCAACAATGAGCAGTTCTTC. Full variable domain (remainder filled in from reference TRBV7-9 and TRBJ2-1): DTGVSQNPRHKITKRGQNVTFRCDPISEHNRLYWYRQTLGQGPEFLTYFQNEAQLEKSRLLSDRFSAERPKGSFSTLEIQRTEQGDSAMYLCASSPSSGRANNEQFFGPGTRLTVL.